The rows below give T cell receptor beta chains drawn from one sample of a study of CD8 T cells in Susac syndrome. TCRdb recomputed calls from the immunoSEQ multiplex PCR reads with MiXCR, one row per CDR3 protein. The sample includes about 200,000 distinct CDR3 sequences, over 75% seen only once; the top ten take 0.087%. Material: CD4+ T cells from PBMCs. These receptors came from a human donor with Susac syndrome. Both conserved end residues are part of each CDR3. The D gene is left open where the match is weak. Only some rows state a clone size, as once, few, many or a class for expanded clones.

NA	NA	TRBV5-1	TRBJ2-5	CASSIGTGRETQYF	TGCGCCAGCAGCATAGGGACCGGTAGGGAGACCCAGTACTTC
TRBD2	NA	TRBV28	TRBJ2-1	CASSLLSGGPKNEQFF	TGTGCCAGCAGTTTACTTTCGGGAGGGCCGAAGAATGAGCAGTTCTTC
TRBD1	NA	TRBV19	TRBJ1-5	CASSARDSGGNQPQHF	TGTGCCAGTAGTGCTAGGGACAGCGGGGGGAATCAGCCCCAGCATTTT
TRBD1	NA	TRBV7-2	TRBJ2-1	CASSRRQGTEQFF	TGTGCCAGCAGCCGAAGACAGGGAACTGAGCAGTTCTTC
TRBD1	NA	TRBV9	TRBJ2-3	CASSANPGQGANTQYF	TGTGCCAGCAGCGCCAACCCGGGACAGGGGGCGAATACGCAGTATTTT
TRBD1	NA	TRBV6-1	TRBJ2-4	CASSELRGGQGWIQYF	TGTGCCAGCAGTGAACTCAGAGGAGGACAGGGATGGATTCAGTACTTC
NA	NA	TRBV2	TRBJ2-7	CASRGTEAYEQYF	TGTGCCAGCCGGGGGACCGAAGCCTACGAGCAGTACTTC
NA	NA	TRBV20-1	TRBJ1-1	CSARDQRDAFF	TGCAGTGCTAGAGATCAGAGGGATGCTTTCTTT
NA	NA	TRBV28	TRBJ2-1	CASSPGSQNANEQFF	TGTGCCAGCAGCCCCGGGTCTCAAAACGCCAATGAGCAGTTCTTC
TRBD2	NA	TRBV12-3/TRBV12-4	TRBJ2-1	CASSKTSGGINEQFF	TGTGCCAGCAGTAAAACTAGCGGGGGGATAAATGAGCAGTTCTTC
NA	NA	TRBV19	TRBJ2-1	CASSASKNEQFF	TGTGCCAGTAGTGCTAGCAAAAATGAGCAGTTCTTC
NA	NA	TRBV2	TRBJ2-5	CASSERQTYQETQYF	TGTGCCAGCAGTGAAAGGCAGACTTATCAAGAGACCCAGTACTTC
TRBD1	NA	TRBV6-5	TRBJ2-7	CASSSAGTGVREQYF	TGTGCCAGCAGTTCTGCCGGGACAGGGGTCCGCGAGCAGTACTTC
NA	NA	TRBV14	TRBJ2-7	CASSQTEITYEQYF	TGTGCCAGCAGCCAAACAGAGATTACCTACGAGCAGTACTTC
TRBD2	NA	TRBV5-1	TRBJ2-5	CASRGTSGRSETQYF	TGCGCCAGCAGAGGGACTAGCGGGAGATCGGAGACCCAGTACTTC
NA	NA	TRBV6-1	TRBJ2-7	CASTPLAGAQTYEQYF	TGTGCCAGCACCCCCCTTGCCGGAGCACAGACCTACGAGCAGTACTTC
TRBD1	NA	TRBV7-2	TRBJ2-7	CASDRQGLGEQYF	TGTGCCAGCGACCGACAGGGGTTAGGCGAGCAGTACTTC
NA	NA	TRBV29-1	TRBJ1-1	CSATGRPNTEAFF	TGCAGCGCCACGGGGCGGCCGAACACTGAAGCTTTCTTT
TRBD1	NA	TRBV6-6	TRBJ2-7	CASSWGQATYEQYF	TGTGCCAGCAGCTGGGGACAGGCGACCTACGAGCAGTACTTC
TRBD2	NA	TRBV5-1	TRBJ2-7	CASSPAGTTYEQYF	TGCGCCAGCAGCCCGGCAGGGACTACCTACGAGCAGTACTTC
NA	NA	TRBV30	TRBJ2-7	CAWNPSYGGGIEYEQYF	TGTGCCTGGAACCCCTCTTATGGGGGTGGGATTGAGTACGAGCAGTACTTC
NA	NA	TRBV29-1	TRBJ2-3	CSVGRGTDTQYF	TGCAGCGTTGGTCGAGGCACAGATACGCAGTATTTT
TRBD1	NA	TRBV30	TRBJ1-5	CAWSVGWDRGNQPQHF	TGTGCCTGGAGTGTAGGATGGGACAGGGGCAATCAGCCCCAGCATTTT
NA	NA	TRBV19	TRBJ1-4	CASSSPGITYEKLFF	TGTGCCAGTAGTTCTCCCGGAATCACGTACGAAAAACTGTTTTTT
NA	NA	TRBV7-9	TRBJ2-7	CASSLRGGVTAPSYEQYF	TGTGCCAGCAGCTTAAGGGGGGGAGTGACAGCGCCTTCCTACGAGCAGTACTTC
TRBD1	NA	TRBV19	TRBJ2-7	CASRSRQGTDEQYF	TGTGCCAGTAGGTCCAGACAGGGCACCGACGAGCAGTACTTC
NA	NA	TRBV7-8	TRBJ2-7	CASSPIADSSYEQYF	TGTGCCAGCAGCCCCATTGCGGATAGCTCCTACGAGCAGTACTTC
TRBD2	NA	TRBV11-1	TRBJ2-7	CASSTYLAGDELRISYEQYF	TGTGCCAGCAGCACGTACCTAGCGGGCGACGAACTAAGGATCTCCTACGAGCAGTACTTC
TRBD2	NA	TRBV28	TRBJ2-7	CASSPGGARLTYEQYF	TGTGCCAGCAGTCCGGGAGGGGCGCGCTTAACCTACGAGCAGTACTTC
TRBD1	once	TRBV5-1	TRBJ2-1	CASSSAGTGRDEQFF	TGCGCCAGCAGTTCAGCCGGGACAGGTAGAGATGAGCAGTTCTTC